This T cell receptor (beta chain) is from a study of T-cell memory formation after mild COVID-19. Note on this clonotype: The antigen is not known.

Study-wide results and caveats: CD4+ bias marked clones expanding day 15 to 37, unlike balanced contracting clones.

One entry per CDR3 protein results from TCRdb running MiXCR on the 5' RACE reads. Among around 390,000 distinct CDR3 sequences listed, 15% to 20% were seen once. The germline V and J ends were trimmed by 7 bases and 12 bases, with 11 bases remaining between them. In germline, CDR1 is SGDLS, CDR2 YYNGEE. The CDR3 sequence is 9 residues long. The V call is TRBV9, the J call TRBJ2-7, with D uncertain. The source is a man in his late teens or twenties who had mild COVID-19 (a few samples of this study predate the infection). Cell type and time point are not known. Material: PBMCs or a T cell subset sorted from them (not recorded which). The CDR3 is CASDRLVYV. CDR3 sequence (DNA): TGTGCCAGCGACCGATTGGTGTACGTC.